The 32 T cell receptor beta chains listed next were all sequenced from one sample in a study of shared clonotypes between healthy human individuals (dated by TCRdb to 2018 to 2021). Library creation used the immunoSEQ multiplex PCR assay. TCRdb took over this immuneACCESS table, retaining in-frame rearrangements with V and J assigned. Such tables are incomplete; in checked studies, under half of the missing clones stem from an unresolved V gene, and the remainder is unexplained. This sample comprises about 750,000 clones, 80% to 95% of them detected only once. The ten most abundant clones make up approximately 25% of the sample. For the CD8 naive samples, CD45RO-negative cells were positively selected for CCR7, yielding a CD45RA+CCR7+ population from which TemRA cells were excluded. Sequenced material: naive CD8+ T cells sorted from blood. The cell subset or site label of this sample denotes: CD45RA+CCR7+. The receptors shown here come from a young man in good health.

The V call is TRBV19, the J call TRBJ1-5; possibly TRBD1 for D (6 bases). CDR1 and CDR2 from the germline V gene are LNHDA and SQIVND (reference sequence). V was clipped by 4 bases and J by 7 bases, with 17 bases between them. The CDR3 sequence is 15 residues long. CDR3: CASSRTNRDSQPQHF. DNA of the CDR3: TGTGCCAGTAGTAGAACTAACAGGGATTCACAGCCCCAGCATTTT.

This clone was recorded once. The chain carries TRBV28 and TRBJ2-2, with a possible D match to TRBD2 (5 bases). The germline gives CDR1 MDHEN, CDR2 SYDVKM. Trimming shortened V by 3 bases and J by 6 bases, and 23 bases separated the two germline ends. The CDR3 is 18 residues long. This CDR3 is CASSLNSGVRGFPGELFF. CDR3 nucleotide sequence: TGTGCCAGCAGTTTGAATTCGGGCGTCAGAGGGTTCCCCGGGGAGCTGTTTTTT. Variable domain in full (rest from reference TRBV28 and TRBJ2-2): DVKVTQSSRYLVKRTGEKVFLECVQDMDHENMFWYRQDPGLGLRLIYFSYDVKMKEKGDIPEGYSVSREKKERFSLILESASTNQTSMYLCASSLNSGVRGFPGELFFGEGSRLTVL.

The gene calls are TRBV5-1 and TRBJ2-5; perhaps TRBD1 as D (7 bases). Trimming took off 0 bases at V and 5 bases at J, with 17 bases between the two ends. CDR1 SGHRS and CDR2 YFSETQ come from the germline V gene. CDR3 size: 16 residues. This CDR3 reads CASSLVLAAGGETQYF. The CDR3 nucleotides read TGCGCCAGCAGCTTGGTGTTAGCCGCAGGGGGGGAGACCCAGTACTTC.

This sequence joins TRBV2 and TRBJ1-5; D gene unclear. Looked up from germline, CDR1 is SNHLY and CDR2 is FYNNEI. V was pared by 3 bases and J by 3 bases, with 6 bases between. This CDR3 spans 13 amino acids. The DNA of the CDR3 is TGTGCCAGCAGTGACTGGACCAATCAGCCCCAGCATTTT. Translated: CASSDWTNQPQHF. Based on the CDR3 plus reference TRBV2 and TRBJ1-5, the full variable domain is EPEVTQTPSHQVTQMGQEVILRCVPISNHLYFYWYRQILGQKVEFLVSFYNNEISEKSEIFDDQFSVERPDGSNFTLKIRSTKLEDSAMYFCASSDWTNQPQHFGDGTRLSIL.

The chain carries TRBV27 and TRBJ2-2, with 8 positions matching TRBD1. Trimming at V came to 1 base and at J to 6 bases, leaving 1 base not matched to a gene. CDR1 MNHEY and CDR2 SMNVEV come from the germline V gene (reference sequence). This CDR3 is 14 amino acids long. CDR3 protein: CASSLWTGSGELFF. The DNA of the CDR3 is TGTGCCAGCAGTTTATGGACAGGGTCCGGGGAGCTGTTTTTT.

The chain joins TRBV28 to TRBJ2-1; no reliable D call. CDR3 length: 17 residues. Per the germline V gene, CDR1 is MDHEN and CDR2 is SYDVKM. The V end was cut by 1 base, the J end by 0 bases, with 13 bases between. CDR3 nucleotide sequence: TGTGCCAGCAGTTTATTAGTAGCCTCCGGCTCCTACAATGAGCAGTTCTTC. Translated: CASSLLVASGSYNEQFF.

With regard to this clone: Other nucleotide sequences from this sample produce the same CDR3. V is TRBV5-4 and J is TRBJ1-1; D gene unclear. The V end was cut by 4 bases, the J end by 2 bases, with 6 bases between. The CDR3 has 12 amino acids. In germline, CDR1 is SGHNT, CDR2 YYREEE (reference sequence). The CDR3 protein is CASSLDNTEAFF. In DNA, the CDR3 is TGTGCCAGCAGCCTGGACAACACTGAAGCTTTCTTT.

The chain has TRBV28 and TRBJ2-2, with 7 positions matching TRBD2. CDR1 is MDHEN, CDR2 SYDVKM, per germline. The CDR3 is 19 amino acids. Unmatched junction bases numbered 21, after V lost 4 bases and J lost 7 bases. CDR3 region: CASSSGRDMRSGIFGELFF. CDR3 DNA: TGTGCCAGCAGTTCCGGGCGGGATATGAGGAGCGGGATATTCGGGGAGCTGTTTTTT.

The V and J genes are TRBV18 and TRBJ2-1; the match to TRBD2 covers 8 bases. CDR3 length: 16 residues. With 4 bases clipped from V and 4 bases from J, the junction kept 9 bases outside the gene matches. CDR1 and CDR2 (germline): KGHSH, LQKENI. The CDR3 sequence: CASSLTGTRSYNEQFF. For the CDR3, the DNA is TGTGCCAGCTCACTAACCGGGACTAGGAGTTACAATGAGCAGTTCTTC. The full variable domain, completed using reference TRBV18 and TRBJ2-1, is NAGVMQNPRHLVRRRGQEARLRCSPMKGHSHVYWYRQLPEEGLKFMVYLQKENIIDESGMPKERFSAEFPKEGPSILRIQQVVRGDSAAYFCASSLTGTRSYNEQFFGPGTRLTVL.

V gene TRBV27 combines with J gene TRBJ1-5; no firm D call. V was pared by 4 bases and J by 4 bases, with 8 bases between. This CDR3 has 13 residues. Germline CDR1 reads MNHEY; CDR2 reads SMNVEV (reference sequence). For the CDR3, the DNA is TGTGCCAGCAGTTCATCCGCGAATCAGCCCCAGCATTTT. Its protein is CASSSSANQPQHF.

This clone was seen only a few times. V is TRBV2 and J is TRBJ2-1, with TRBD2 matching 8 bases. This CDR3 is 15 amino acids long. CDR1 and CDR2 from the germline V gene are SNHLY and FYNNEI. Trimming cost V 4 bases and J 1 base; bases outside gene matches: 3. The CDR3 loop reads CASSGGTSSYNEQFF. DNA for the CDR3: TGTGCCAGCAGTGGGGGGACTAGTTCCTACAATGAGCAGTTCTTC.

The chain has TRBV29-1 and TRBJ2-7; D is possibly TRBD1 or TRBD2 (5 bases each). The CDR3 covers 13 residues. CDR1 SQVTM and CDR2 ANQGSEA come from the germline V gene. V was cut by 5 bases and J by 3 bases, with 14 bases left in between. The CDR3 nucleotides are TGCAGCGTTCTTACCGGGACGGACTACGAGCAGTACTTC. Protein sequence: CSVLTGTDYEQYF.

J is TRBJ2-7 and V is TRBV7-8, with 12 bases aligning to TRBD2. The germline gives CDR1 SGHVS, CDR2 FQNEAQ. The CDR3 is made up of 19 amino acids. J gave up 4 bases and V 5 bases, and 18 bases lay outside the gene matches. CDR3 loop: CASSPGLAGKGWLVYEQYF. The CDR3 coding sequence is TGTGCCAGCAGCCCCGGACTAGCGGGAAAGGGATGGTTAGTTTACGAGCAGTACTTC.

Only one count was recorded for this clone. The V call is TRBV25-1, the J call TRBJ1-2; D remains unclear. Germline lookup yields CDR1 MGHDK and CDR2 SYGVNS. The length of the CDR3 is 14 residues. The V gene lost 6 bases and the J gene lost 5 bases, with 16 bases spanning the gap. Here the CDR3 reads CASSRTDVGYGYTF. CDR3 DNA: TGTGCCAGCAGCAGGACGGACGTTGGGTATGGCTACACCTTC.

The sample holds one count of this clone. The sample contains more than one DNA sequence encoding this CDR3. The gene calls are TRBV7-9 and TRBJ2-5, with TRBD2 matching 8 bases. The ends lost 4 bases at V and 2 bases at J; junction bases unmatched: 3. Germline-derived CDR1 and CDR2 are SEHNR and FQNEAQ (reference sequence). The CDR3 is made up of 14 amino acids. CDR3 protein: CASSSGTSQETQYF. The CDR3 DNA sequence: TGTGCCAGCAGCTCCGGGACTAGTCAAGAGACCCAGTACTTC.

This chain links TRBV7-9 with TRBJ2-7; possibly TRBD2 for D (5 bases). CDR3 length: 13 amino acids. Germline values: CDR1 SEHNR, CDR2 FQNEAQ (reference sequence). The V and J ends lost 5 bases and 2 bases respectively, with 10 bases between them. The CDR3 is CASSPGLPYEQYF. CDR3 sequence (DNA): TGTGCCAGCAGCCCTGGACTGCCCTACGAGCAGTACTTC.

This CDR3 reads CASSLFGLAGNEQFF. DNA of the CDR3: TGTGCCAGCAGCTTGTTCGGACTAGCGGGCAATGAGCAGTTCTTC. This chain uses TRBV5-5 with TRBJ2-1, with 11 bases that match TRBD2. The CDR3 totals 15 residues. Germline trimming cut 1 base from V and 6 bases from J; bases unmatched to any gene: 3. CDR1 and CDR2 (germline): SGHKS, YYEKEE (reference sequence).

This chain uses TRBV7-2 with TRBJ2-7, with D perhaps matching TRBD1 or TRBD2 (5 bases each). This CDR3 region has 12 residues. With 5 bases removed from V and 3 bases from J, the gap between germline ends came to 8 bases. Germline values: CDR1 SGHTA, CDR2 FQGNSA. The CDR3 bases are TGTGCCAGCAGCCGGGGCCTCTACGAGCAGTACTTC. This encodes CASSRGLYEQYF.

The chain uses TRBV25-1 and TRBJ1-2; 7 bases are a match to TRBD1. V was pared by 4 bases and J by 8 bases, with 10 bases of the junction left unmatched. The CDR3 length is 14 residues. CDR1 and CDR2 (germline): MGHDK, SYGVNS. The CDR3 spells CASSGDSPDWGYTF. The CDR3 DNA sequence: TGTGCCAGCAGTGGGGACAGCCCGGATTGGGGCTACACCTTC.

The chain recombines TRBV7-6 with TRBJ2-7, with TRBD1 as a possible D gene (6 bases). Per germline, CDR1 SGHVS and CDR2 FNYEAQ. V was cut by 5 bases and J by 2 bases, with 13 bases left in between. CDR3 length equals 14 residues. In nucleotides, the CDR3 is TGTGCCAGCAGCCAAACAGGGTCCCCCTACGAGCAGTACTTC. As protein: CASSQTGSPYEQYF.

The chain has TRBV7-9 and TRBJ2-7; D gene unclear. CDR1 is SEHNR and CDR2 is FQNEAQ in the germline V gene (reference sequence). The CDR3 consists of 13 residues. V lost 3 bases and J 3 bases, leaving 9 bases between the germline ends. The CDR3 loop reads CASSFEQFYEQYF. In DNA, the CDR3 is TGTGCCAGCAGCTTTGAACAGTTCTACGAGCAGTACTTC.

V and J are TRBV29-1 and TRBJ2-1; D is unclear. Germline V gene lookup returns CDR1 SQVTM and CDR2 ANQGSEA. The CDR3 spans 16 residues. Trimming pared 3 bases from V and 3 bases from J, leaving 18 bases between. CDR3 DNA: TGCAGCGTTGAGTCGGCGCCCACCCTAATCTACAATGAGCAGTTCTTC. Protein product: CSVESAPTLIYNEQFF.

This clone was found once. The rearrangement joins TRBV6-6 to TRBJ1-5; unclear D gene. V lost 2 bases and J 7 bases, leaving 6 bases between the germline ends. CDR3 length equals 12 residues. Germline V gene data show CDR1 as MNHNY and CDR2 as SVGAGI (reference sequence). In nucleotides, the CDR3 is TGTGCCAGCAGTTACAGTAGGCAGCCCCAGCATTTT. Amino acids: CASSYSRQPQHF.

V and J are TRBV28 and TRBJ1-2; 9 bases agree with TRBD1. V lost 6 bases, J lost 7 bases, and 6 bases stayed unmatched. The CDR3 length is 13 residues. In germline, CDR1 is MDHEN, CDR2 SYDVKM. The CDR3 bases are TGTGCCAGCAGATTACAGGGGGCAGGTGGCTACACCTTC. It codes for CASRLQGAGGYTF.

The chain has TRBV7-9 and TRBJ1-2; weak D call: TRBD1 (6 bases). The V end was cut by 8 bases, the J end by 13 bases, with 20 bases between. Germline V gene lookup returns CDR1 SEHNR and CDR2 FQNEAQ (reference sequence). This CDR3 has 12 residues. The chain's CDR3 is CASESGGPDFTF. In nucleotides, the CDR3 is TGTGCCAGCGAATCCGGGGGGCCCGACTTCACCTTC.

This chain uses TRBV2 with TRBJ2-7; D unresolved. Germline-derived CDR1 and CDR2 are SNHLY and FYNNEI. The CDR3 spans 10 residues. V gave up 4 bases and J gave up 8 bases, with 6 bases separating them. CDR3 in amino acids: CASSGRKQYF. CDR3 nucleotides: TGTGCCAGCAGTGGGCGGAAGCAGTACTTC.

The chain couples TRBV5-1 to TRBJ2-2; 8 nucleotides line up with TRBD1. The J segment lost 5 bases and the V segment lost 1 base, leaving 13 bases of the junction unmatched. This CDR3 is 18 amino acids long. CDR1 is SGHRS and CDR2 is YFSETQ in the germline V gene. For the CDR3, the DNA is TGCGCCAGCAGCTTGAGGTCGCAGGGGGCTTACCAAACCGGGGAGCTGTTTTTT. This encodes CASSLRSQGAYQTGELFF.

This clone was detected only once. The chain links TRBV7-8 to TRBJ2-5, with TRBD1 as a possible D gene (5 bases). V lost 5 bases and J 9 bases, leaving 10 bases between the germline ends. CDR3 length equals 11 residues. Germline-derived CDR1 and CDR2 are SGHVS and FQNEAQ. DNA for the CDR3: TGTGCCAGCAGCGCCAGGGCAGCCCAGTACTTC. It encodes CASSARAAQYF.

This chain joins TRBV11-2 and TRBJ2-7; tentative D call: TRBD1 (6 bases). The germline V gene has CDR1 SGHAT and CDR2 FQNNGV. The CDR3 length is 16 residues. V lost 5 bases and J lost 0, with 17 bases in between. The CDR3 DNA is TGTGCCAGCAGCCCCCCTGAGGGGGTAGGCTCCTACGAGCAGTACTTC. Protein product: CASSPPEGVGSYEQYF.

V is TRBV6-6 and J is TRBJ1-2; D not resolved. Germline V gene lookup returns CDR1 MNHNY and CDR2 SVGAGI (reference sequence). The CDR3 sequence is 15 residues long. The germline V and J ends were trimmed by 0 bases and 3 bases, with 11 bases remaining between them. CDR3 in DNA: TGTGCCAGCAGTTACTCCTCCGTGGACTACTATGGCTACACCTTC. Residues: CASSYSSVDYYGYTF.

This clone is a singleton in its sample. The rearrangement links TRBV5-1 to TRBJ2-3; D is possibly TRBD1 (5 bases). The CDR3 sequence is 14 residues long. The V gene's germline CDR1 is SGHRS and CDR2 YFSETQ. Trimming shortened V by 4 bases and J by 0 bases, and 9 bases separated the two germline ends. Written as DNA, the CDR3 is TGCGCCAGCAGCCACAGGATTAGCACAGATACGCAGTATTTT. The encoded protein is CASSHRISTDTQYF.

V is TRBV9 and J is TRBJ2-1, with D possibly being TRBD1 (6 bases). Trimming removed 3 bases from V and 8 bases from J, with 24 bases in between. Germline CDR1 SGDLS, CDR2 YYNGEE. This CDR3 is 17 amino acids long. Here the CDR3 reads CASSAPHGTTDKDEQFF. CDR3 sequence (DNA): TGTGCCAGCAGCGCCCCGCACGGGACAACGGACAAGGATGAGCAGTTCTTC.